This T cell receptor (beta chain) comes out of a study of cytomegalovirus exposure and HLA in healthy donors. Study-wide results and limits: Presence/absence analyses took donor sequencing depth as roughly uniform. While the bulk of TCR sequences proved rare, some public TCRs turned up in many donors. The authors enumerated roughly 180 TCR beta chains as linked to cytomegalovirus.

The CDR3 runs 13 residues. Between the trimmed V and J ends, which lost 3 bases and 7 bases, there was a span of 12 bases. From germline, CDR1 is MDHEN and CDR2 SYDVKM. PCR used 60 Vbeta primers and 13 Jbeta primers. Clones were read by immunoSEQ multiplex PCR, and TCRdb kept only the in-frame ones, dropping some. This sample has more than 100,000 clones, with about three fifths found just once. Regarding this clone: As yet, its antigen is unknown.

The specimen was PBMCs. The chain couples TRBV28 to TRBJ1-1; a possible D gene is TRBD1 (6 bases). The TCR sequence derives from a woman between 40 and 55 years old in good health and CMV-seropositive. CDR3 sequence: CASSLAGAFEAFF. The CDR3 coding sequence is TGTGCCAGCAGTTTGGCAGGGGCGTTTGAAGCTTTCTTT.